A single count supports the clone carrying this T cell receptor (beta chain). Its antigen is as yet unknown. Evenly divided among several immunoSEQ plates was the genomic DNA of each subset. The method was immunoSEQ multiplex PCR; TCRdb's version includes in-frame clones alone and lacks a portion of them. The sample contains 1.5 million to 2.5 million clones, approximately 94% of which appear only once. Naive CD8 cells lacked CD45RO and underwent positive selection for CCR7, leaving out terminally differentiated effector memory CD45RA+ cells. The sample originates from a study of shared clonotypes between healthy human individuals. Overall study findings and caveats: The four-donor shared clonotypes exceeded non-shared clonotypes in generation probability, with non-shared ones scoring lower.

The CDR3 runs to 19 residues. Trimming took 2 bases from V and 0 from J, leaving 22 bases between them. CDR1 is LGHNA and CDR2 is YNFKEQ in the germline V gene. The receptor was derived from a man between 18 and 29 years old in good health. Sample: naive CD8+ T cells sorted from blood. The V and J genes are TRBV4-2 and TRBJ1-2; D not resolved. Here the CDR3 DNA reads TGTGCCAGCAGCCAAATCGGGATCGGTTCAGACGGAACTAACTATGGCTACACCTTC. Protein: CASSQIGIGSDGTNYGYTF.